A selection of T cell receptor beta chains follows, all from one sample in a study of blood T cell repertoires in COVID-19. The repertoire was sequenced with immunoSEQ multiplex PCR; TCRdb's copy has only in-frame clones and lacks some. Of 110,000 or so clones in the sample, around 87% were seen once. Sequenced: peripheral blood. The receptors stem from a woman aged 45 to 65 with acute or convalescent COVID-19. Both conserved end residues are part of each CDR3. The order of the fields is CDR3 length, D gene, J gene, V gene, clone size, CDR3 protein, CDR3 DNA. The D gene is left open where the match is weak. Size is omitted from some rows. Given values are once, few, many or a class for expanded clones.

16 - TRBJ2-1 TRBV3-1/TRBV3-2 - CASSQGGGGSYNEQFF TGTGCCAGCAGCCAAGGAGGGGGAGGGTCCTACAATGAGCAGTTCTTC
16 - TRBJ1-1 TRBV7-8 - CASSLARQYVNTEAFF TGTGCCAGCAGCTTAGCCCGACAGTATGTAAACACTGAAGCTTTCTTT
11 - TRBJ2-3 TRBV6-5 - CATRLQDTQYF TGTGCCACCCGCTTACAAGATACGCAGTATTTT
15 TRBD1 TRBJ2-5 TRBV19 - CASSTGQGIGETQYF TGTGCCAGTAGTACCGGACAGGGTATTGGAGAGACCCAGTACTTC
15 TRBD2 TRBJ2-7 TRBV10-2 few CASSDGLAGAYEQYF TGCGCCAGCAGTGACGGACTAGCGGGAGCGTACGAGCAGTACTTC
14 TRBD2 TRBJ2-7 TRBV11-3 - CASSFGTSEYEQYF TGTGCCAGCAGCTTCGGGACTAGCGAATACGAGCAGTACTTC
13 - TRBJ2-7 TRBV6-5 - CASNEQGAHEQYF TGTGCCAGCAACGAACAGGGTGCTCACGAGCAGTACTTC
15 TRBD1 TRBJ1-5 TRBV5-1 - CASSLEGQRNQPQHF TGCGCCAGCAGCTTGGAGGGACAGCGCAATCAGCCCCAGCATTTT
11 - TRBJ2-5 TRBV6-6 - CASARGETQYF TGTGCCAGCGCGAGGGGGGAGACCCAGTACTTC
15 TRBD1 TRBJ2-5 TRBV7-9 - CASSSRGLAPETQYF TGTGCCAGCAGTTCCAGGGGGCTAGCGCCAGAGACCCAGTACTTC
15 - TRBJ2-3 TRBV29-1 - CSVDWGRGPTDTQYF TGCAGCGTTGATTGGGGCAGGGGCCCCACAGATACGCAGTATTTT
13 - TRBJ2-5 TRBV30 - CAWSMAAQETQYF TGTGCCTGGAGTATGGCGGCACAAGAGACCCAGTACTTC
16 TRBD1 TRBJ2-7 TRBV19 - CASSISDRGGPYEQYF TGTGCCAGTAGTATATCCGACAGGGGTGGCCCATACGAGCAGTACTTC
15 TRBD1 TRBJ1-4 TRBV10-2 - CASRGQGASNEKLFF TGCGCCAGCAGGGGACAGGGGGCGAGTAATGAAAAACTGTTTTTT
15 - TRBJ1-6 TRBV23-1 few CASSPPSSYNSPLHF TGCGCCAGCAGTCCGCCGAGCTCCTATAATTCACCCCTCCACTTT
13 - TRBJ1-2 TRBV7-9 - CASSLDPTGGYTF TGTGCCAGCAGCTTAGATCCCACAGGTGGCTACACCTTC
11 TRBD1 TRBJ1-2 TRBV29-1 - CSAGQGDGYTF TGCAGCGCAGGACAGGGAGATGGCTACACCTTC
14 TRBD1 TRBJ1-1 TRBV6-5 - CASSRQGMNTEAFF TGTGCCAGCAGTCGACAGGGAATGAACACTGAAGCTTTCTTT
15 TRBD1 TRBJ1-2 TRBV5-6 - CASSPNPGQGDGYTF TGTGCCAGCAGCCCGAACCCGGGACAGGGGGATGGCTACACCTTC
13 - TRBJ1-2 TRBV7-3 few CASSKGGHYGYTF TGTGCCAGCAGCAAAGGGGGACACTATGGCTACACCTTC
14 TRBD1 TRBJ1-6 TRBV6-6 - CASSPQGGNSPLHF TGTGCCAGCAGTCCACAGGGGGGGAATTCACCCCTCCACTTT
15 - TRBJ2-1 TRBV11-1 - CASSSGTLSYNEQFF TGTGCCAGCAGCTCTGGGACACTCTCCTACAATGAGCAGTTCTTC
14 - TRBJ2-2 TRBV6-5 once CASRADRGSGELFF TGTGCCAGCAGAGCAGACCGGGGTTCCGGGGAGCTGTTTTTT
14 - TRBJ2-1 TRBV2 - CASSSRGSYNEQFF TGTGCCAGCAGTAGCCGGGGCTCCTACAATGAGCAGTTCTTC
15 - TRBJ1-6 TRBV6-1 once CASSEYEGPGWALHF TGTGCCAGCAGTGAATATGAGGGCCCCGGTTGGGCCCTCCACTTT
13 - TRBJ1-1 TRBV29-1 - CSVIGDTNTEAFF TGCAGCGTTATTGGGGACACGAACACTGAAGCTTTCTTT
16 - TRBJ1-2 TRBV7-9 - CASSLAQAGTNYGYTF TGTGCCAGCAGCTTAGCGCAGGCAGGCACCAACTATGGCTACACCTTC
16 TRBD1 TRBJ1-2 TRBV10-3 - CAISESTGQGEYGYTF TGTGCCATCAGTGAGTCAACGGGACAGGGAGAGTATGGCTACACCTTC
16 TRBD1 TRBJ2-1 TRBV4-1 - CASSRPRDRAPNEQFF TGCGCCAGCAGCCGCCCCCGGGACAGGGCCCCCAATGAGCAGTTCTTC
13 - TRBJ1-2 TRBV18 - CASSPVANYGYTF TGTGCCAGCTCACCCGTAGCTAACTATGGCTACACCTTC
13 TRBD2 TRBJ2-5 TRBV5-1 - CATGGGYQETQYF TGCGCCACGGGCGGGGGGTACCAAGAGACCCAGTACTTC
14 TRBD1 TRBJ1-6 TRBV18 - CASSEGQVNSPLHF TGTGCCAGCTCAGAGGGACAGGTCAATTCACCCCTCCACTTT
15 TRBD1 TRBJ2-7 TRBV6-2/TRBV6-3 - CASSPWDRDAYEQYF TGTGCCAGCAGCCCTTGGGACAGGGATGCCTACGAGCAGTACTTC
14 TRBD1 TRBJ2-1 TRBV19 - CASRLTGGSVGQFF TGTGCCAGTAGGTTGACAGGGGGCAGTGTGGGGCAGTTCTTC
13 - TRBJ1-2 TRBV10-3 once CAISESTGEGYTF TGTGCCATCAGTGAGTCGACGGGGGAGGGCTACACCTTC
14 TRBD2 TRBJ2-5 TRBV3-1/TRBV3-2 - CASHGLAGGETQYF TGTGCCAGCCACGGACTAGCGGGAGGCGAGACCCAGTACTTC
14 TRBD2 TRBJ2-1 TRBV27 - CASSLLGLDNEQFF TGTGCCAGCAGTCTATTGGGACTAGACAATGAGCAGTTCTTC
13 - TRBJ2-5 TRBV10-3 - CATQKPPAETQYF TGTGCCACCCAGAAGCCCCCAGCGGAGACCCAGTACTTC
13 - TRBJ2-5 TRBV30 - CAWSGGLQETQYF TGTGCCTGGAGTGGTGGGCTGCAAGAGACCCAGTACTTC
15 TRBD2 TRBJ2-2 TRBV5-4 - CASSLGTRQSGELFF TGTGCCAGCAGCCTCGGGACTAGACAGTCCGGGGAGCTGTTTTTT
14 - TRBJ1-1 TRBV6-5 few CASSDLQGNTEAFF TGTGCCAGCAGCGACCTACAGGGGAACACTGAAGCTTTCTTT
17 TRBD1 TRBJ2-7 TRBV7-6 - CASSLARGQKSSYEQYF TGTGCCAGCAGCTTAGCTAGGGGACAGAAAAGCTCCTACGAGCAGTACTTC
13 - TRBJ1-4 TRBV12-3/TRBV12-4 - CASSLGRREKLFF TGTGCCAGCAGTTTAGGCAGGAGGGAAAAACTGTTTTTT
13 - TRBJ2-1 TRBV24-1 - CATTSGTLNEQFF TGTGCCACCACCTCCGGGACACTCAATGAGCAGTTCTTC
19 TRBD2 TRBJ2-1 TRBV11-3 - CASSLGGLAGLEVTDEQFF TGTGCCAGCAGCCTCGGGGGTCTAGCGGGGCTTGAGGTAACGGATGAGCAGTTCTTC
15 TRBD1 TRBJ2-7 TRBV7-8 - CASSSREDRGYEQYF TGTGCCAGCAGCTCCCGGGAAGACAGGGGATACGAGCAGTACTTC
16 TRBD2 TRBJ2-5 TRBV19 - CASSKRLAGLQETQYF TGTGCCAGTAGTAAGAGACTAGCGGGCCTCCAAGAGACCCAGTACTTC
14 TRBD1 TRBJ1-2 TRBV24-1 - CATSAKGAGYGYTF TGTGCCACCAGTGCTAAGGGGGCAGGCTATGGCTACACCTTC
19 TRBD2 TRBJ2-7 TRBV13 - CASSTLSGLAGGSPYEQYF TGTGCCAGCAGCACCCTGTCGGGACTAGCGGGAGGGAGTCCCTACGAGCAGTACTTC
16 TRBD2 TRBJ2-5 TRBV7-2 - CASSLVSGGPQETQYF TGTGCCAGCAGCTTAGTTTCGGGGGGGCCCCAAGAGACCCAGTACTTC
15 TRBD1 TRBJ2-7 TRBV3-1/TRBV3-2 few CASSLDRGGGYEQYF TGTGCCAGCAGCCTGGACAGGGGAGGGGGCTACGAGCAGTACTTC
15 - TRBJ1-1 TRBV18 - CASSPPPQGRTEAFF TGTGCCAGCTCACCACCTCCCCAGGGTAGGACTGAAGCTTTCTTT
15 TRBD2 TRBJ2-1 TRBV3-1/TRBV3-2 - CASSPGPSGPKVQFF TGTGCCAGCAGCCCAGGCCCTAGCGGGCCTAAGGTGCAGTTCTTC
16 TRBD2 TRBJ2-3 TRBV11-3 once CASQTLAGGPVNTQYF TGTGCCAGCCAAACTCTAGCGGGGGGGCCGGTTAATACGCAGTATTTT
16 TRBD2 TRBJ2-1 TRBV10-2 - CASSESLGLADNEQFF TGCGCCAGCAGTGAGTCCCTTGGACTAGCGGATAATGAGCAGTTCTTC
14 - TRBJ2-5 TRBV2 - CASSADQAMETQYF TGTGCCAGCAGTGCCGACCAGGCCATGGAGACCCAGTACTTC
15 - TRBJ1-2 TRBV13 - CASYWRGGIDYGYTF TGTGCCAGTTATTGGCGGGGCGGGATCGACTATGGCTACACCTTC